The 17 T cell receptor beta chains below all came from one sample that was sequenced in a study of CD8+ T cells in alopecia areata. RNA extraction and reverse transcription yielded cDNA as sequencing template. Libraries were prepared by immunoSEQ multiplex PCR; TCRdb keeps only in-frame clonotypes and omits some of them. Recorded here are more than 250,000 clones, none singletons. The authors sorted pooled cutaneous lymph node cells using CD4, CD8alpha, NKG2D, NKG2ACE and other markers. Sequenced sample: CD4+ T cells sorted from a lymph node. Every receptor here comes from a C3H/HeJ mouse with alopecia areata. The strain is characterized by the MHC haplotype H2-k.

As to this clone: Mouse names are used for the genes. The CDR3 extends 4 residues past the end of the read, so its final part is completed from the germline J gene. V usage is TRBV13-3 and J usage is TRBJ1-2; D is perhaps TRBD1 (5 bases). There are 14 residues in the CDR3. Germline V gene sequence: CDR1 NNHDY, CDR2 SYVADS. V was clipped by 3 bases and J by 2 bases, with 11 bases between them. The CDR3: CASSGLGRNSDYTF. The CDR3 DNA, read in part, is TGTGCCAGCAGTGGCCTGGGGCGGAACTCC.

About this clone: The germline and genes are mouse ones. The observed sequence ends 4 residues before the CDR3 terminus, with the missing tail filled in from the germline J gene. The J gene is TRBJ2-1, the V gene TRBV13-2; 10 nucleotides align to TRBD1. The CDR3 spans 16 residues. CDR1 is NNHNN and CDR2 is SYGAGS in the germline V gene (reference sequence). CDR3 loop: CASGPQPGQGRAEQFF. CDR3 bases read: TGTGCCAGCGGTCCCCAACCGGGACAGGGGAGGGCT.

This clone was observed many times. Genes here carry mouse names. The sequenced fragment ends 4 residues before the CDR3 boundary, so the rest is inferred from the germline J gene. Other DNA sequences in the sample encode the same CDR3. This chain uses TRBV17 with TRBJ2-2, with D possibly being TRBD1 (5 bases). CDR1 and CDR2 from the germline V gene are MNHDT and YYDKIL. Trimming pared 2 bases from V and 0 bases from J, leaving 7 bases between. CDR3 length equals 15 residues. Partial CDR3 DNA: TGTGCTAGCAGTAGACAGGGTGCAAACACCGGG. Translated: CASSRQGANTG. The complete CDR3 protein is CASSRQGANTGQLYF.

On this clone itself: Genes here carry mouse names. Sequencing ends 3 residues short of the CDR3 end; the germline J gene provides the rest. The same CDR3 can be traced to other DNA sequences in this sample. V and J are TRBV1 and TRBJ1-6, with D possibly being TRBD1 (5 bases). TRBJ1-6 is an open reading frame whose function is uncertain. V lost 0 bases and J 3 bases, leaving 6 bases between the germline ends. This CDR3 has 15 residues. Germline CDR1 reads NSQYPW; CDR2 reads LRSPGD (reference sequence). This CDR3 reads CTCSADTGYNSPLYF. CDR3 DNA (partial): TGCACCTGCAGTGCAGACACAGGCTATAATTCGCCC.

Comments on this clone: Gene names are the mouse ones. The read falls 4 residues short of the CDR3 end, and the missing part is taken from the germline J gene. Other DNA variants within this sample encode the same CDR3. J is TRBJ2-1 and V is TRBV5; TRBD1 aligns across 10 bases. CDR3 length: 15 residues. With V trimmed by 1 base and J by 5 bases, 2 bases remained unmatched. The germline V gene encodes CDR1 LGHNA and CDR2 YNLKQL (reference sequence). CDR3 DNA (partial): TGTGCCAGCAGCCAAGTTGGGACAGGGGATGCT. Amino acids: CASSQVGTGDA. Given in full, the CDR3 is CASSQVGTGDAEQFF.

This clone was recorded a few times. The genes are named according to mouse. Read coverage stops 4 residues before the CDR3 terminus; the germline J gene supplies the remainder. V and J are TRBV13-2 and TRBJ2-7; D not resolved. The germline CDR1 and CDR2 sequences are NNHNN and SYGAGS (reference sequence). The V end lost 2 bases, the J end lost 0 bases, and 6 bases lay between the germline ends. The CDR3 consists of 13 residues. The covered CDR3 bases are TGTGCCAGCGGTGACTGGAGCTCCTAT. Encoded protein: CASGDWSSY. The full CDR3 is CASGDWSSYEQYF.

This clone was detected only a few times. The listed genes are named as in mouse. CDR3 protein: CAGTKNTEVFF. The part of the CDR3 DNA that was read is TGTGCCGGGACAAAAAACACA. V gene TRBV13-2 combines with J gene TRBJ1-1; tentative D call: TRBD1 (6 bases). Read coverage stops 4 residues before the CDR3 terminus; the germline J gene supplies the remainder. Trimming stripped 10 bases from V and 1 base from J, with 8 bases between. CDR1 is NNHNN and CDR2 is SYGAGS in the germline V gene (reference sequence). This CDR3 region has 11 residues.

About this clone: All gene names here are mouse names. The CDR3 goes on 4 residues after the read ends, and that part is filled in from the germline J gene. The rearrangement uses TRBV19 and TRBJ2-7, with TRBD2 matching over 9 bases. Per germline, CDR1 FNHDT and CDR2 SITEND (reference sequence). The CDR3 extends over 13 amino acids. The covered CDR3 bases are TGTGCCAGCACCATCGGGACTGGGTAT. It specifies CASTIGTGY. The CDR3 in full is CASTIGTGYEQYF.

This clone came up a few times. Gene names follow the mouse nomenclature. The DNA ends 3 residues before the CDR3 does, and the rest of the CDR3 is filled in from the germline J gene. The J gene is TRBJ1-6, the V gene TRBV13-2; no definite D call. TRBJ1-6 carries the ORF label, with uncertain function. The CDR3 totals 15 residues. Germline V gene sequence: CDR1 NNHNN, CDR2 SYGAGS (reference sequence). V was pared by 1 base and J by 4 bases, with 9 bases between. The DNA read from the CDR3 is TGTGCCAGCGGTGATAACGGCAGGTATAATTCGCCC. This codes for CASGDNGRYNSP. The complete CDR3 reads CASGDNGRYNSPLYF.

This clone was picked up a small number of times. The genes and germline here are from mouse. The sequence runs out 4 residues before the end of the CDR3; the remainder is reconstructed from the germline J gene. The chain couples TRBV19 to TRBJ2-3; 8 bases agree with TRBD1. CDR1 FNHDT and CDR2 SITEND come from the germline V gene (reference sequence). J gave up 0 bases and V 7 bases, and 4 bases lay outside the gene matches. The CDR3 extends over 14 amino acids. CDR3 amino acids: CASQTGASAETLYF. CDR3 DNA, as far as it was read: TGTGCCAGCCAGACAGGGGCAAGTGCAGAA. The full variable domain, in which reference TRBV19 and TRBJ2-3 provide the parts outside the CDR3, is GGIITQTPKFLIGQEGQKLTLKCQQNFNHDTMYWYRQDSGKGLRLIYYSITENDLQKGDLSEGYDASREKKSSFSLTVTSAQKNEMAVFLCASQTGASAETLYFGSGTRLTVL.

Of note for this clone: Genes here carry mouse names. Sequencing ends 4 residues short of the CDR3 end; the germline J gene provides the rest. This chain joins TRBV19 and TRBJ2-7; TRBD1 is a possible D gene (6 bases). The V gene lost 1 base and the J gene lost 3 bases, with 11 bases spanning the gap. CDR1 is FNHDT and CDR2 is SITEND in the germline V gene (reference sequence). The CDR3 consists of 14 residues. The CDR3 protein is CASSIMGHFYEQYF. The covered CDR3 bases are TGTGCCAGCAGTATAATGGGACATTTCTAT.

Only a few counts were recorded for this clone. Genes here carry mouse names. The read stops 4 residues short of the end of the CDR3; the missing end is completed from the germline J gene. V and J are TRBV13-1 and TRBJ2-3, with 8 positions matching TRBD2. Germline V gene sequence: CDR1 NSHNY, CDR2 SYGAGN. CDR3 length equals 14 residues. Here the CDR3 reads CASRRGGGEETLYF. The DNA read from the CDR3 is TGTGCCAGCAGGCGTGGGGGGGGCGAAGAA.

In its sample, this clone was seen a few times. The gene names here belong to mouse. The missing CDR3 end, 4 residues past where the read stops, is filled in from the germline J gene. The chain employs TRBV17 and TRBJ1-1; 9 bases map to TRBD1. The CDR3 contains 14 residues. CDR1 is MNHDT, CDR2 YYDKIL, per germline. The CDR3 loop is CASSRGTGVGEVFF. The sequenced part of the CDR3 DNA is TGTGCTAGCAGTAGAGGGACAGGGGTCGGA.

This clone has just a few counts. Mouse gene names apply. The CDR3 goes on 4 residues after the read ends, and that part is filled in from the germline J gene. This chain joins TRBV5 and TRBJ2-1, with 7 bases aligning to TRBD1. The CDR3 extends over 16 amino acids. The germline V gene has CDR1 LGHNA and CDR2 YNLKQL (reference sequence). With V trimmed by 0 bases and J by 4 bases, 6 bases remained unmatched. The sequenced part of the CDR3 DNA is TGTGCCAGCAGCCAAGATAGTAGGGACAGATATGCT. Translation gives CASSQDSRDRYA. In full, the CDR3 is CASSQDSRDRYAEQFF.

On this clone: The gene names here belong to mouse. The read stops 4 residues short of the end of the CDR3; the missing end is completed from the germline J gene. The V gene is TRBV5, the J gene TRBJ2-1; 8 bases fit TRBD2. Germline V gene sequence: CDR1 LGHNA, CDR2 YNLKQL (reference sequence). V was pared by 4 bases and J by 3 bases, with 5 bases of the junction left unmatched. This CDR3 is 15 amino acids long. The CDR3 bases that were read are TGTGCCAGCAGCCGGGGGGGGGCCCCCTATGCT. Its protein is CASSRGGAPYA. The full-length CDR3 reads as CASSRGGAPYAEQFF.

As concerns this clone: Gene names and germline refer to mouse. The read stops 4 residues short of the end of the CDR3; the missing end is completed from the germline J gene. The rearrangement links TRBV19 to TRBJ1-2; weak D call: TRBD1 (5 bases). The CDR3 contains 13 residues. The germline V gene encodes CDR1 FNHDT and CDR2 SITEND (reference sequence). Trimming cost V 5 bases and J 1 base, with 9 bases left between them. CDR3 bases read: TGTGCCAGCAGACCTGACAGAAACTCC. It translates to CASRPDRNS. The complete CDR3 sequence is CASRPDRNSDYTF.

In regard to this clone: Gene names and germline refer to mouse. Read data end 4 residues before the CDR3 end; the end is taken from the germline J gene. The same CDR3 can be traced to other DNA sequences in this sample. This chain links TRBV13-1 with TRBJ2-5; possibly TRBD2 for D (7 bases). CDR1 is NSHNY, CDR2 SYGAGN, per germline. The CDR3 is 14 residues long. Partial CDR3 DNA: TGTGCCAGCAGTGATCGGGGGGCCCGGGAC. Amino acids: CASSDRGARD. The whole CDR3 reads CASSDRGARDTQYF.